This entry describes one TCR beta chain. What it binds is not known. This entry comes from a study of T cells in Graves' hyperthyroidism and ophthalmopathy. Amplification targeted TCR beta CDR3 regions from RNA transcripts. Initially, a first-round RT-PCR of the TCR CDR3 employed the HTBI primer set. One entry per CDR3 protein results from TCRdb running MiXCR on the multiplex PCR reads. This repertoire shows some 620,000 distinct CDR3 sequences, under 20% found once; its top ten account for 3.5% to 4%. Findings and caveats of the study: Ophthalmopathy could be told apart from stable hyperthyroidism with a 13 V-J model.

This CDR3 comprises 20 residues. From germline, CDR1 is MNHEY and CDR2 SVGEGT. With V trimmed by 0 bases and J by 0 bases, 17 bases remained unmatched. Patients having uncontrolled infection, another autoimmune disease, pregnancy or lactation were not included. PBMCs were collected from an approximately 9.5 ml volume of fresh peripheral blood. The TCR originated in a woman in her 30s with Graves' hyperthyroidism. Source material: blood. This chain links TRBV6-2 or TRBV6-3 with TRBJ2-7; TRBD1 matches 7 bases. As DNA, the CDR3 is TGTGCCAGCAGTTACTCGAATGGCCGACGAGGGGGCTTTAGCTCCTACGAGCAGTACTTC. It specifies CASSYSNGRRGGFSSYEQYF.